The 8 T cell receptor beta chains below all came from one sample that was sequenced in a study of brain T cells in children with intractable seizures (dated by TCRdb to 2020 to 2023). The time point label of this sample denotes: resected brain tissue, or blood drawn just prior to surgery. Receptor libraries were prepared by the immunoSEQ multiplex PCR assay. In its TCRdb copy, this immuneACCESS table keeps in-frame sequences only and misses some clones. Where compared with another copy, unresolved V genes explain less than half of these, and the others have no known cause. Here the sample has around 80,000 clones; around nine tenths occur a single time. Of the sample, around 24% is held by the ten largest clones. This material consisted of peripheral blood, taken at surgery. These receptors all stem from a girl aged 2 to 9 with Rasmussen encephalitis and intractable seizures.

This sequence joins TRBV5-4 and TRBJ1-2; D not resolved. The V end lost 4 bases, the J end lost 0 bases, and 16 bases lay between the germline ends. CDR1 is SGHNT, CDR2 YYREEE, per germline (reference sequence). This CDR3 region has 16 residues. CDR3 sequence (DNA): TGTGCCAGCAGCCGAAACGGGCAGCAAACTAACTATGGCTACACCTTC. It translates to CASSRNGQQTNYGYTF.

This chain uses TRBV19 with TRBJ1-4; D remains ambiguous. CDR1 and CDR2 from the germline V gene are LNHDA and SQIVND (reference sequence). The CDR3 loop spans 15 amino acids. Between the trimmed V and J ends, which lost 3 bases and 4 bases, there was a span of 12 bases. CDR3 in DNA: TGTGCCAGTAGTATCGGGCGACTTCTTAATGAAAAACTGTTTTTT. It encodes CASSIGRLLNEKLFF.

CDR3 bases: TGTGCCAGCAGTTCTAGCGGGAGGGCCAGGAATGAGCAGTTCTTC. As protein: CASSSSGRARNEQFF. The rearrangement links TRBV27 to TRBJ2-1; 12 bases agree with TRBD2. The CDR3 is made up of 15 amino acids. The junction had 5 bases not matched to a gene; V was cut back by 4 bases and J by 7 bases. Germline lookup yields CDR1 MNHEY and CDR2 SMNVEV (reference sequence).

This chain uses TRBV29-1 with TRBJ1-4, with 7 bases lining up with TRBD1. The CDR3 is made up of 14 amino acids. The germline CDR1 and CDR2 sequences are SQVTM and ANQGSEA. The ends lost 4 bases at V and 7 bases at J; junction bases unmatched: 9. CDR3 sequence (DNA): TGCAGCGTTGTATTGCAGGGGGGAGGTGAAAAACTGTTTTTT. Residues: CSVVLQGGGEKLFF. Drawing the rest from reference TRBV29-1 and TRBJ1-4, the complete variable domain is SAVISQKPSRDICQRGTSLTIQCQVDSQVTMMFWYRQQPGQSLTLIATANQGSEATYESGFVIDKFPISRPNLTFSTLTVSNMSPEDSSIYLCSVVLQGGGEKLFFGSGTQLSVL.

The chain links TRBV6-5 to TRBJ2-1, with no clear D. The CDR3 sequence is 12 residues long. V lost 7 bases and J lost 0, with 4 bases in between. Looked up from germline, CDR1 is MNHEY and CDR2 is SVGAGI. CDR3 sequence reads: CASTASYNEQFF. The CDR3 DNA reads TGTGCCAGCACAGCCTCCTACAATGAGCAGTTCTTC.

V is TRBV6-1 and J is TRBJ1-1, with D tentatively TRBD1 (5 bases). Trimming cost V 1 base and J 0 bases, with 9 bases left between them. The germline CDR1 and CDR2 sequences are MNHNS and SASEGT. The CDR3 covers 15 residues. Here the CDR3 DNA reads TGTGCCAGCAGTGAAGGGACATTGATGAACACTGAAGCTTTCTTT. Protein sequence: CASSEGTLMNTEAFF.

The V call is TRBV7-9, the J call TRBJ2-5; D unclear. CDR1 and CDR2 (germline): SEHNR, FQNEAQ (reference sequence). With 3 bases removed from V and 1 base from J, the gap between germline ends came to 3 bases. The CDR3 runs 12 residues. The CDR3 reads CASSFGQETQYF. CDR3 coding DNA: TGTGCCAGCAGCTTTGGCCAAGAGACCCAGTACTTC.

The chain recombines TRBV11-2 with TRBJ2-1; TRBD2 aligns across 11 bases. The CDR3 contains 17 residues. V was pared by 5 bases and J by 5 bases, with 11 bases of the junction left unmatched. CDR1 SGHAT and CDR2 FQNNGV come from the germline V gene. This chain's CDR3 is CASSIAPGLADHNEQFF. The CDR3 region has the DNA TGTGCCAGCAGCATTGCTCCGGGACTAGCGGATCACAATGAGCAGTTCTTC.